Reported below is one TCR beta chain. Per the germline V gene, CDR1 is SGHAT and CDR2 is FQNNGV. Trimming shortened V by 4 bases and J by 6 bases, and 9 bases separated the two germline ends. The CDR3 totals 12 residues. The method was immunoSEQ multiplex PCR; TCRdb's version includes in-frame clones alone and lacks a portion of them. Of about 170,000 clones in the sample, more than 75% were seen once. These data belong to a study of blood T cell repertoires in COVID-19. Overall study context: Samples representing acute and convalescent COVID-19 were sourced from the United States, Italy and Spain. PBMCs, B-cell-depleted T cells, or T cells provided the cDNA or gDNA that made up the material.

Material for sequencing was peripheral blood. This clonotype was obtained from a man between 45 and 60 years old who had recovered from COVID-19. This rearrangement joins TRBV11-2 to TRBJ1-1; possibly TRBD1 for D (5 bases). In DNA form, the CDR3 reads TGTGCCAGCAGCTCCGGGGGGTCTGAAGCTTTCTTT. Translating gives CASSSGGSEAFF.